The sequence of this T cell receptor beta chain was determined in a study of blood T cell repertoires in COVID-19. Study-level background: COVID-19 samples from acute and convalescent phases originated in the United States, Italy and Spain. Nucleic acid was either cDNA or gDNA, and it came from T cells, B-cell-depleted T cells, or PBMCs.

The CDR3 contains 13 residues. Trimming cost V 5 bases and J 7 bases, with 15 bases left between them. Germline loops: CDR1 WSHSY, CDR2 SAAADI. In the study's own analysis: Amplification from reference gene primers served as the basis for estimated nucleated cell counts. Produced via immunoSEQ multiplex PCR; TCRdb's table is partial and in-frame only. V, J and clone size are those of that table, while D and trimming were read from the DNA. The table records tens of thousands of clones, around 87% of them present only once. V is TRBV10-2 and J is TRBJ2-7; D is possibly TRBD2 (6 bases). This sequence was found in a human donor with acute or convalescent COVID-19. The donor label of this sample is uncertain. The sequencing sample was made of peripheral blood. CDR3 bases: TGCGCCAGCAGTAGGGCCGGGACTCAGGAGCAGTACTTC. This sequence encodes CASSRAGTQEQYF.